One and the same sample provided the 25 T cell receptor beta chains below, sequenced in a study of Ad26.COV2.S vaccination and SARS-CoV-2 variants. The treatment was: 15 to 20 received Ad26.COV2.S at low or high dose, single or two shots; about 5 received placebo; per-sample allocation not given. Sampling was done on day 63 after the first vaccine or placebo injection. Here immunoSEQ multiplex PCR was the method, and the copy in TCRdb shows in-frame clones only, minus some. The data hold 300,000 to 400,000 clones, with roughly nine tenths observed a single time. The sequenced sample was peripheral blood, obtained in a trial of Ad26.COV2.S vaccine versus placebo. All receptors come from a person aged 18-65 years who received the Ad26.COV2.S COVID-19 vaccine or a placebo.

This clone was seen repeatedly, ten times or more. CDR3 loop: CASSLGQRDYGYTF. The CDR3 DNA reads as TGTGCCAGCAGCCTGGGACAGAGAGACTATGGCTACACCTTC. The genes are TRBV3-1 (or the pseudogene TRBV3-2) and TRBJ1-2, with TRBD1 matching over 7 bases. V was pared by 4 bases and J by 3 bases, with 5 bases of the junction left unmatched. CDR3 length: 14 amino acids. CDR1 and CDR2 from the germline V gene are LGHDT and YNNKEL (reference sequence).

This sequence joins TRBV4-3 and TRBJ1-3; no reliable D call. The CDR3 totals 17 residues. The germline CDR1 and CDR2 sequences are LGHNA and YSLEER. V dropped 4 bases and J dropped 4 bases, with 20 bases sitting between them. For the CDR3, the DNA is TGCGCCAGCAGCCCAAACTTCCTAGACACCGACGGAAACACCATATATTTT. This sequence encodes CASSPNFLDTDGNTIYF.

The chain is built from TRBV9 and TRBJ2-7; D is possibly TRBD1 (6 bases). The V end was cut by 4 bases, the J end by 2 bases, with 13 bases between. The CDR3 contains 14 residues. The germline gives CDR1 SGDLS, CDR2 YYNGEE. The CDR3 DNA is TGTGCCAGCAGCCCCAGACCAGGGGCCTACGAGCAGTACTTC. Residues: CASSPRPGAYEQYF.

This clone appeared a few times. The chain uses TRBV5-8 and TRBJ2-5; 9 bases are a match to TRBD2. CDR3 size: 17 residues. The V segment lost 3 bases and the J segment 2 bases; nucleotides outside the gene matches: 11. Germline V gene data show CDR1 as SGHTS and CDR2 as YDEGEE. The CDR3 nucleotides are TGTGCCAGCAGCTCCCAAGTCCCCCTAGCGGGGCAAGAGACCCAGTACTTC. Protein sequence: CASSSQVPLAGQETQYF.

CDR3 amino acids: CASSPISGSEDGELFF. The CDR3 region has the DNA TGTGCCAGCAGCCCTATTAGCGGGAGTGAGGACGGGGAGCTGTTTTTT. The J gene is TRBJ2-2, the V gene TRBV7-2, with 9 bases that match TRBD2. CDR3 size: 16 residues. CDR1 and CDR2 (germline): SGHTA, FQGNSA. Germline trimming cut 5 bases from V and 7 bases from J; bases unmatched to any gene: 11. Together with reference TRBV7-2 and TRBJ2-2, the CDR3 gives the full variable domain: GAGVSQSPSNKVTEKGKDVELRCDPISGHTALYWYRQSLGQGLEFLIYFQGNSAPDKSGLPSDRFSAERTGGSVSTLTIQRTQQEDSAVYLCASSPISGSEDGELFFGEGSRLTVL.

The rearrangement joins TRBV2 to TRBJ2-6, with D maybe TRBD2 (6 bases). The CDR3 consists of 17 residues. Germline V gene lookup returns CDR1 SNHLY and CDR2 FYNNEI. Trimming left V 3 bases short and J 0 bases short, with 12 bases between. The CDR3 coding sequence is TGTGCCAGCAGTGACGGGGCGGGGCGCTCTGGGGCCAACGTCCTGACTTTC. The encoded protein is CASSDGAGRSGANVLTF.

CDR3 protein: CASSPSGSTDTQYF. In DNA, the CDR3 is TGTGCCAGCAGCCCTAGCGGGTCCACAGATACGCAGTATTTT. The V call is TRBV7-9, the J call TRBJ2-3, with 8 positions matching TRBD2. The CDR3 sequence is 14 residues long. V lost 5 bases to trimming and J lost 2 bases; unmatched junction nucleotides: 3. Germline V lookup: CDR1 SEHNR, CDR2 FQNEAQ (reference sequence).

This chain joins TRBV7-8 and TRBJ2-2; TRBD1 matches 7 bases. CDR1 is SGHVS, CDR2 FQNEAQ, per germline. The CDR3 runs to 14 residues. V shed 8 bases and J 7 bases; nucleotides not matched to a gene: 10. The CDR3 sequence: CASHPTGVYGELFF. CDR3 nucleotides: TGTGCCAGCCATCCCACAGGGGTGTACGGGGAGCTGTTTTTT.

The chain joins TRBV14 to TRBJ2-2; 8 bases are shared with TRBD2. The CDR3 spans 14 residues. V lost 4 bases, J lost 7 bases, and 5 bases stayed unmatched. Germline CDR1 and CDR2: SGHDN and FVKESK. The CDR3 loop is CASSPSGGIGELFF. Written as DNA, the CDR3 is TGTGCCAGCAGCCCGTCGGGAGGGATCGGGGAGCTGTTTTTT.

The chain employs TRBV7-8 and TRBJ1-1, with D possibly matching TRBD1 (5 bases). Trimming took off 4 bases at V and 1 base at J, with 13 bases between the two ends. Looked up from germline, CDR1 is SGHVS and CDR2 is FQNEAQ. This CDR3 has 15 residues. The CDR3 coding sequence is TGTGCCAGCAGCTGGGACCTCCAAACGAACACTGAAGCTTTCTTT. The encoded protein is CASSWDLQTNTEAFF. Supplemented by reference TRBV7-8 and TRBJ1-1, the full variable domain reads GAGVSQSPRYKVAKRGQDVALRCDPISGHVSLFWYQQALGQGPEFLTYFQNEAQLDKSGLPSDRFFAERPEGSVSTLKIQRTQQEDSAVYLCASSWDLQTNTEAFFGQGTRLTVV.

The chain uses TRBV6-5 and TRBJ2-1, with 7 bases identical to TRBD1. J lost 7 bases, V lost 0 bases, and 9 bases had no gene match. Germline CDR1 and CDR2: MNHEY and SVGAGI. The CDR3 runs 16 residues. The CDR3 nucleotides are TGTGCCAGCAGTTACTCAAGACAGGGCGTCTGGAATGAGCAGTTCTTC. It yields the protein CASSYSRQGVWNEQFF.

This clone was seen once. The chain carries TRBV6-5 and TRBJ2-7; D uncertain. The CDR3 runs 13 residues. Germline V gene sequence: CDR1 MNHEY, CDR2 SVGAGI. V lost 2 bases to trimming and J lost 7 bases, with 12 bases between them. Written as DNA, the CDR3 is TGTGCCAGCAGTTACGCGAGGATGAAGGAGCAGTACTTC. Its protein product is CASSYARMKEQYF.

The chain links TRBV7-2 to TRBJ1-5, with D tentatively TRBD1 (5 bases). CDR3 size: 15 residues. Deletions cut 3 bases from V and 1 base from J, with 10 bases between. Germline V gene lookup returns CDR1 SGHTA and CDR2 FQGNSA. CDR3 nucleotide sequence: TGTGCCAGCAGCTTGGATGGGACGAGCAATCAGCCCCAGCATTTT. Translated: CASSLDGTSNQPQHF.

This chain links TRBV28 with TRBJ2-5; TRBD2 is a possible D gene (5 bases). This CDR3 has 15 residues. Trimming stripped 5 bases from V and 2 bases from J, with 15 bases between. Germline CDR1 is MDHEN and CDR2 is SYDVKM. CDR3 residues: CASSTPTSGQETQYF. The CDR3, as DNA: TGTGCCAGCAGTACCCCTACTAGTGGGCAAGAGACCCAGTACTTC. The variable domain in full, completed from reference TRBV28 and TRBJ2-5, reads DVKVTQSSRYLVKRTGEKVFLECVQDMDHENMFWYRQDPGLGLRLIYFSYDVKMKEKGDIPEGYSVSREKKERFSLILESASTNQTSMYLCASSTPTSGQETQYFGPGTRLLVL.

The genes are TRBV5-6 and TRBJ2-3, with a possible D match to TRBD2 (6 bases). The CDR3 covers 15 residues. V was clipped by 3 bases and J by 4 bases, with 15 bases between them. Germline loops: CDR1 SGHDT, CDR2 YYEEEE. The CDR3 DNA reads TGTGCCAGCAGCTCGCGGGACCCGATTCCAGATACGCAGTATTTT. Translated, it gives CASSSRDPIPDTQYF.

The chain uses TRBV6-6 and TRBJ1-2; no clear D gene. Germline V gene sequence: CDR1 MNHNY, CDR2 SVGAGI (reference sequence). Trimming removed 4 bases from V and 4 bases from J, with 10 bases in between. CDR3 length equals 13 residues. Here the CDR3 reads CASSFLTLYGYTF. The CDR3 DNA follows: TGTGCCAGCAGTTTCTTGACCCTCTATGGCTACACCTTC.

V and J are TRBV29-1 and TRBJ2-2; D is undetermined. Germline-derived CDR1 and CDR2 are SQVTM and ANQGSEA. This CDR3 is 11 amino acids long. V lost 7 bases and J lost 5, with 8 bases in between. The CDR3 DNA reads TGCAGCGGGATAGAGACCGGGGAGCTGTTTTTT. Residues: CSGIETGELFF.

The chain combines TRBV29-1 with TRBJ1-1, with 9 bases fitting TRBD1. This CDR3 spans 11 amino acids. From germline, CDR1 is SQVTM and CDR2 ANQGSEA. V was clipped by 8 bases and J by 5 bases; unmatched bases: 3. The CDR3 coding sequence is TGCAGCATGACAGGGGGGACTGAAGCTTTCTTT. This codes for CSMTGGTEAFF.

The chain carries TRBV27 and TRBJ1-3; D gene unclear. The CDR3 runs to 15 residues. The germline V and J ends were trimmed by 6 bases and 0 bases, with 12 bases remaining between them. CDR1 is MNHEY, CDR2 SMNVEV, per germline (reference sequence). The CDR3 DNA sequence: TGTGCCAGCAGAGGGCAGACGCACTCTGGAAACACCATATATTTT. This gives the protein CASRGQTHSGNTIYF.

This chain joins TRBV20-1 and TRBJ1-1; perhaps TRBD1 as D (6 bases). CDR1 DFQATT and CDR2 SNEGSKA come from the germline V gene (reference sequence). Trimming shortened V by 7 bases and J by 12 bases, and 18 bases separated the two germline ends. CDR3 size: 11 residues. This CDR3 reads CSGPGGGGTFF. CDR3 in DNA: TGCAGTGGACCCGGGGGGGGCGGGACTTTCTTT.

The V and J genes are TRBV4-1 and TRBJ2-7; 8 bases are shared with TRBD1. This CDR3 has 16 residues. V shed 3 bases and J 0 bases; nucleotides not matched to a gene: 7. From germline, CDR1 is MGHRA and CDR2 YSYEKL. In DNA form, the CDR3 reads TGCGCCAGCAGCCAGCATTACAGGGGGAGCTCCTACGAGCAGTACTTC. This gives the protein CASSQHYRGSSYEQYF.

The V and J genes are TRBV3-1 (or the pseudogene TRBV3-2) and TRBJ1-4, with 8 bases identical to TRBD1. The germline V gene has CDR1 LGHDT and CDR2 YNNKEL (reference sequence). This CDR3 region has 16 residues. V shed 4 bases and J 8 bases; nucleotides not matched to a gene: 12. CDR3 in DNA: TGTGCCAGCAGCCGAAGAACAGGGGGAGGAGGGGAAAAACTGTTTTTT. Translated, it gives CASSRRTGGGGEKLFF.

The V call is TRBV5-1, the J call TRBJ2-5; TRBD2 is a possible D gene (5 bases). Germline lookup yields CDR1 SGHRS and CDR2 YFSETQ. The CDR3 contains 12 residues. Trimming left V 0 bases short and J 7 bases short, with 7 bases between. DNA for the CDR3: TGCGCCAGCAGCTTGGAAGAGGGGACCCAGTACTTC. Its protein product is CASSLEEGTQYF.

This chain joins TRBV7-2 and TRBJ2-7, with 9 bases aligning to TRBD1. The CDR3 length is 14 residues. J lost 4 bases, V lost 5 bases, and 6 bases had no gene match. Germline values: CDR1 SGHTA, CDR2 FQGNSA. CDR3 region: CASSAGTGIYEQYF. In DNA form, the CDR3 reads TGTGCCAGCAGCGCCGGGACAGGGATTTACGAGCAGTACTTC.

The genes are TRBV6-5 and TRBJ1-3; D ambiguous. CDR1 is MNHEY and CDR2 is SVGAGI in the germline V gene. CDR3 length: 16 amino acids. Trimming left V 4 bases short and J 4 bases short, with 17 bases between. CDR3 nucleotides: TGTGCCAGCAGTTCTCCGGTATCCTCATTCGGAAACACCATATATTTT. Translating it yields CASSSPVSSFGNTIYF.